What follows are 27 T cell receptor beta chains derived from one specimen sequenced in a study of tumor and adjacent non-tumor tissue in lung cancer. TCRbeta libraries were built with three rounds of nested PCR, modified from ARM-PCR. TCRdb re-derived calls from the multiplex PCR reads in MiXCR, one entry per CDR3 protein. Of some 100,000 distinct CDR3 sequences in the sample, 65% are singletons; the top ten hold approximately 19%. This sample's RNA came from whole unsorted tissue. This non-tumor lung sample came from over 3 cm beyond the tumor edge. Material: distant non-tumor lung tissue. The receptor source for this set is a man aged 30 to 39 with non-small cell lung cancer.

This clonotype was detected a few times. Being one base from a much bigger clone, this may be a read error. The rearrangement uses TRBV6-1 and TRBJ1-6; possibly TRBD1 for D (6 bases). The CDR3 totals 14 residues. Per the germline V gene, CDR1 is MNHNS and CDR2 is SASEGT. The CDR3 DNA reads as TGTACCAGTTTCTCACGGGGGCGGAATTCACCCCTCCACTTT. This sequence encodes CTSFSRGRNSPLHF.

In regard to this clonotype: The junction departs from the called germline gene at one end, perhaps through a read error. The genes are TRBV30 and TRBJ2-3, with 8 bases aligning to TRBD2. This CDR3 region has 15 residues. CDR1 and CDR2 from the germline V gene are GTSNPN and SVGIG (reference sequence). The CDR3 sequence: CACSVLTGGPDTQYF. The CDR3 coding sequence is TGTGCCTGTAGTGTACTAACGGGAGGGCCAGATACGCAGTATTTT.

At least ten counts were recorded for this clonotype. Here the CDR3 DNA reads TGTGCCAGCAGCAGTGACAGGGCGGGGGACACTGAAGCTTTCTTT. This codes for CASSSDRAGDTEAFF. V gene TRBV5-4 combines with J gene TRBJ1-1, with 7 bases aligning to TRBD1. The CDR3 sequence is 15 residues long. After removal of 4 bases from V and 3 bases from J, the junction contained 9 bases not matched to a gene. Germline CDR1 reads SGHNT; CDR2 reads YYREEE (reference sequence).

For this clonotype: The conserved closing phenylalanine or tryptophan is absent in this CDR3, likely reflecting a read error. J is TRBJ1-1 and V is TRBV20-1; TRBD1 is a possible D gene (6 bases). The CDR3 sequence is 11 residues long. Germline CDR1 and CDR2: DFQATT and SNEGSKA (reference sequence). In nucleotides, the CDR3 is TGCGGTGCCCCGTACGGGGACAAAGCTTTCTCT. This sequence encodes CGAPYGDKAFS.

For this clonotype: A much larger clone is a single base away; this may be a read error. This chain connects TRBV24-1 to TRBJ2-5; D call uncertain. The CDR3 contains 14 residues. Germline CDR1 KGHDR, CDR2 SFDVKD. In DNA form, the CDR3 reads TGTGCCATCAGTGATATAAACGGCCAAGAGACCCAGTACTTC. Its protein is CAISDINGQETQYF.

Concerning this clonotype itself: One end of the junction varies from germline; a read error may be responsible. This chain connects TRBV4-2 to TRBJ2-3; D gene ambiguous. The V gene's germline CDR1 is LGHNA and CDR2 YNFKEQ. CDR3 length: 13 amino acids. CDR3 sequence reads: CDSSQVAGDTQYF. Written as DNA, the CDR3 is TGTGACAGCAGCCAAGTTGCAGGAGATACGCAGTATTTT.

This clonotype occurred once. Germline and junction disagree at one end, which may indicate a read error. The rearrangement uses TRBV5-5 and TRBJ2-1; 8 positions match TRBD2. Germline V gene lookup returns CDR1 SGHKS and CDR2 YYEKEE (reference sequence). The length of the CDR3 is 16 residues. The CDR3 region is CTSSRTGTRDHIEQFF. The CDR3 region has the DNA TGTACCAGCAGCCGTACCGGGACTAGAGACCACATTGAGCAGTTCTTC.

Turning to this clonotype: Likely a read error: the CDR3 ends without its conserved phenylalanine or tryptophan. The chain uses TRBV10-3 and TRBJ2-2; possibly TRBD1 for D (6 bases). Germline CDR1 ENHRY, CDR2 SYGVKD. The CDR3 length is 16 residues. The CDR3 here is CAITSPQGLNTGELFI. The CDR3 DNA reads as TGTGCCATCACTAGCCCCCAGGGGCTGAACACCGGTGAGCTGTTTATT.

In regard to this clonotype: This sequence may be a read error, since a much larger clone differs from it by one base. CDR3 in amino acids: CASSQDWNQPQHF. For the CDR3, the DNA is TGTGCCAGCAGCCAAGACTGGAATCAGCCCCAGCATTTT. This chain uses TRBV12-3 or TRBV12-4 with TRBJ1-5; D ambiguous. The CDR3 contains 13 residues. V gave up 6 bases and J gave up 4 bases, with 10 bases separating them.

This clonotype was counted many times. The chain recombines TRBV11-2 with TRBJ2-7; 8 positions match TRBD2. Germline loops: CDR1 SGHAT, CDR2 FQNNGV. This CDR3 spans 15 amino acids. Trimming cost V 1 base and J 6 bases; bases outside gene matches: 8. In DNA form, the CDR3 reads TGTGCCAGCAGCTTAGGCGGAGGACTAGCAGCCGAGCAGTACTTC. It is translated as CASSLGGGLAAEQYF.

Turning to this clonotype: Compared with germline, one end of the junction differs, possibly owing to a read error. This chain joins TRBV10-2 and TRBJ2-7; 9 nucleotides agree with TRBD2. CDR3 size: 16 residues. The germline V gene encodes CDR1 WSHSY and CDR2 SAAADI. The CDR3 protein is CPSSVGDEREVYEQYF. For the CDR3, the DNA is TGCCCCAGCAGTGTTGGGGATGAGCGGGAGGTCTACGAGCAGTACTTC.

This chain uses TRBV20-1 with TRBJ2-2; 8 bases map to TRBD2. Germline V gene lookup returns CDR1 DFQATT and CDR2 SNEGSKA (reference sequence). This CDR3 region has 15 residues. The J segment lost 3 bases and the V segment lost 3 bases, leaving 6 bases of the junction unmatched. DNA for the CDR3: TGCAGTGCTAGGGATCCAGCGGGAGACACCGGGGAGCTGTTTTTT. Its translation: CSARDPAGDTGELFF.

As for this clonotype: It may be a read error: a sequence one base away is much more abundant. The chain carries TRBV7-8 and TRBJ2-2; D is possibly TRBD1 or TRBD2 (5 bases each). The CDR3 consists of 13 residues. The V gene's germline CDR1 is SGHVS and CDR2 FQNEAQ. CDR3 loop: CASSLVLAGDLFF. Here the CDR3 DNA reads TGTGCCAGCAGCTTAGTTTTGGCCGGGGACCTGTTTTTT.

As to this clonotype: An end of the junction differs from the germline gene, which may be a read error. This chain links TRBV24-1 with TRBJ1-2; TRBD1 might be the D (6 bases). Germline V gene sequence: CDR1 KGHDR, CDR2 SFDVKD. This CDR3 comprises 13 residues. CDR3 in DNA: TGTGTCACCAGCGACCCAGGGGACTATGGCTACACCTTC. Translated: CVTSDPGDYGYTF.

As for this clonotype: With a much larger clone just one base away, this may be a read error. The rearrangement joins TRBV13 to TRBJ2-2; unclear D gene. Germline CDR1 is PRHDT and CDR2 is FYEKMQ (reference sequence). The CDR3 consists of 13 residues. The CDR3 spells CASCLEIAGELFF. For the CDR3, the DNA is TGTGCCAGCTGCTTAGAGATAGCCGGGGAGCTGTTTTTT.

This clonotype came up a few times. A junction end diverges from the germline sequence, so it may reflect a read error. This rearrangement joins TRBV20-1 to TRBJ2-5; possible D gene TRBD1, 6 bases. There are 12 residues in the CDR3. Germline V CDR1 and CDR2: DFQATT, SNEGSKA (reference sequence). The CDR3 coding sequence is TGCAGTGCTAAAGAGGGACAAGAGAACCAGTACTTC. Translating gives CSAKEGQENQYF.

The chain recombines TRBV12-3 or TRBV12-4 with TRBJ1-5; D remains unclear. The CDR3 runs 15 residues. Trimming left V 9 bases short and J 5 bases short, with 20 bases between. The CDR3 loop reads CASSVFGVGDQPQHF. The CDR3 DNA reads TGTGCCAGTAGTGTTTTTGGGGTTGGCGATCAGCCCCAGCATTTT.

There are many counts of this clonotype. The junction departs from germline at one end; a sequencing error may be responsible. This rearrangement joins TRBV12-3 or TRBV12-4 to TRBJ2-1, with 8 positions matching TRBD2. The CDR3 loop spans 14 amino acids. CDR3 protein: CAGSLSGGSNEQFF. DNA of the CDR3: TGTGCCGGCAGTTTAAGCGGGGGTTCAAATGAGCAGTTCTTC.

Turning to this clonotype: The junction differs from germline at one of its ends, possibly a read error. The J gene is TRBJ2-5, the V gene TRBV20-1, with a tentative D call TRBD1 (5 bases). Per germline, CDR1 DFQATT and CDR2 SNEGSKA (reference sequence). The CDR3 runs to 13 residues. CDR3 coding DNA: TGCAATGCTAGAGCCCCCGGACAAGGGACCCAGTACTTC. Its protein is CNARAPGQGTQYF.

The CDR3 region has the DNA TGTGCCAGCAGTTTTACTCGCACAGATACGCAGTATTTT. Its protein product is CASSFTRTDTQYF. V and J are TRBV27 and TRBJ2-3; no firm D call. Per germline, CDR1 MNHEY and CDR2 SMNVEV (reference sequence). This CDR3 region has 13 residues. V was trimmed by 3 bases and J by 1 base, leaving 5 bases between them.

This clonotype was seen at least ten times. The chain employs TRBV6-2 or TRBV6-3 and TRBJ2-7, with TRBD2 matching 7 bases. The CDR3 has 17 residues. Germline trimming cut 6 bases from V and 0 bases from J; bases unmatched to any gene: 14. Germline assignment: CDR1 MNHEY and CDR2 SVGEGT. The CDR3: CASSPFWPGGSSYEQYF. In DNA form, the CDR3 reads TGTGCCAGCAGCCCCTTTTGGCCGGGGGGAAGCTCCTACGAGCAGTACTTC.

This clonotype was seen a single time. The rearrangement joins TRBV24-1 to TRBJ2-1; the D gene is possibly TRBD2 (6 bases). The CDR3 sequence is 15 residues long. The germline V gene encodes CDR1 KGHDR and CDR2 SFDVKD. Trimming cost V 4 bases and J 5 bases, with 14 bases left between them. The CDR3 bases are TGTGCCACCAGTGAGGAGGGCCGATTCGACAATGAGCAGTTCTTC. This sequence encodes CATSEEGRFDNEQFF.

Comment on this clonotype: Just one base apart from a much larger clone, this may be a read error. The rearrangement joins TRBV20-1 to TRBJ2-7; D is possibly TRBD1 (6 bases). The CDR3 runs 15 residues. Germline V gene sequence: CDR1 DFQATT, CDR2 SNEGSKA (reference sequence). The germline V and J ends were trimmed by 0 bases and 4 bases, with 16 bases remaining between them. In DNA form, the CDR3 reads TGCAGTGCTAGAGAATCCACAGGGTCCCCTTACGAGCAGTACTTC. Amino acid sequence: CSARESTGSPYEQYF.

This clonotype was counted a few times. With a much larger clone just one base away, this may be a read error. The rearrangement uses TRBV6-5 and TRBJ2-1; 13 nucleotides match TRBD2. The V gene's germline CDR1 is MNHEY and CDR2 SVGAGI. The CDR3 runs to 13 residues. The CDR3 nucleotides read TGTGCCACCACTAGCGGGAGGGTCCATGAGCAGTCCTTC. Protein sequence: CATTSGRVHEQSF.

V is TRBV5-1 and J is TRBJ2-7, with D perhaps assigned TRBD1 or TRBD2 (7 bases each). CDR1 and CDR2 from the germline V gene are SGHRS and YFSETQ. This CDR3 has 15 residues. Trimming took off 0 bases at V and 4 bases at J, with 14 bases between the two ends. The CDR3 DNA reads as TGCGCCAGCAGCTTGGGACAGGGAGGGTTGTACGAGCAGTACTTC. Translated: CASSLGQGGLYEQYF.

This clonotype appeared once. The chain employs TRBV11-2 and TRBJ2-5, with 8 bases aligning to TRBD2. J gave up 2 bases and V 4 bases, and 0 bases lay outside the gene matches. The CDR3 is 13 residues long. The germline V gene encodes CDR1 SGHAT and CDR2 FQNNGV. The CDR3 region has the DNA TGTGCCAGCAGCTCGGGAGGGCAAGAGACCCAGTACTTC. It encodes CASSSGGQETQYF.

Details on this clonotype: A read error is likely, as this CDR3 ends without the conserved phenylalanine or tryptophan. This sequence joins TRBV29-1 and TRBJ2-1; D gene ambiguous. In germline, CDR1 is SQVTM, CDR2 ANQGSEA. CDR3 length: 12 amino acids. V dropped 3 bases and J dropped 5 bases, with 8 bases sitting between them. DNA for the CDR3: TGCAGCGTTGAGATGGTCGACAATGAGCAGTTCTTG. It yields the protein CSVEMVDNEQFL.